One TCR beta chain is described in this entry. The sample comes from a study of spatial heterogeneity in lung cancer. Sample time point: sample taken at primary tumor resection. Approximately 70 TRACERx patients with early, untreated non-small cell lung cancer donated samples. Germline V lookup: CDR1 KGHSH, CDR2 LQKENI. V shed 2 bases, J shed 5 bases, and the junction held 1 base outside the gene matches. This CDR3 is built from 14 residues. From the 5' RACE reads, TCRdb called clonotypes with MiXCR, one entry per CDR3 protein. This table has 40,000 or so distinct CDR3 sequences, 6.5% to 8.5% appearing once.

Sequences were derived from PBMCs, sampled at surgery. The sequence derives from a male donor with early-stage non-small cell lung cancer. The gene calls are TRBV18 and TRBJ1-5, with 9 positions matching TRBD1. Here the CDR3 DNA reads TGTGCCAGCTCACCAAGGACAGGGGATCAGCCCCAGCATTTT. It specifies CASSPRTGDQPQHF.